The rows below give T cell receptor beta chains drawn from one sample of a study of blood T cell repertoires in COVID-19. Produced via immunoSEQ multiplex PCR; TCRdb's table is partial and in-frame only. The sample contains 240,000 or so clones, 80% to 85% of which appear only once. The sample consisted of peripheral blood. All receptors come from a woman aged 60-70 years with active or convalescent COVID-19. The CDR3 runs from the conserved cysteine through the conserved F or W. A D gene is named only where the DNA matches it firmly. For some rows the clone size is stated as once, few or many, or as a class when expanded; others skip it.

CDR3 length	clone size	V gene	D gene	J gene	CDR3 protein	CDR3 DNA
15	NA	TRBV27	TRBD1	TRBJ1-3	CASSPGGSSGNTIYF	TGTGCCAGCAGTCCAGGGGGTAGCTCTGGAAACACCATATATTTT
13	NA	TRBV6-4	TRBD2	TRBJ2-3	CASSPTSGGTQYF	TGTGCCAGCAGCCCGACTAGCGGGGGTACGCAGTATTTT
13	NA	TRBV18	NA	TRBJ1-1	CASSPMANTEAFF	TGTGCCAGCTCACCTATGGCGAACACTGAAGCTTTCTTT
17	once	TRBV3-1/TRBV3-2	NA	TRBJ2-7	CASSHKVVGGLSYEQYF	TGTGCCAGCAGCCATAAAGTGGTGGGGGGGCTCTCCTACGAGCAGTACTTC
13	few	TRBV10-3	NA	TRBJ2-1	CAISAAVYNEQFF	TGTGCCATCAGTGCGGCGGTTTACAATGAGCAGTTCTTC
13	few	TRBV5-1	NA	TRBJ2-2	CASSEGNTGELFF	TGCGCCAGCAGCGAGGGGAACACCGGGGAGCTGTTTTTT
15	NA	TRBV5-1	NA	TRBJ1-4	CASSPLLGEGEKLFF	TGCGCCAGCAGCCCCCTTTTGGGAGAAGGTGAAAAACTGTTTTTT
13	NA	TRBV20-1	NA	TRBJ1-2	CSASGSGAYGYTF	TGCAGTGCTAGTGGGTCAGGGGCATATGGCTACACCTTC
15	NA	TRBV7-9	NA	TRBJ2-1	CASSLARFGYNEQFF	TGTGCCAGCAGCTTAGCCAGGTTTGGCTACAATGAGCAGTTCTTC
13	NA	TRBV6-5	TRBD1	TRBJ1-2	CASTTTGDYGYTF	TGTGCCAGCACCACGACAGGGGACTATGGCTACACCTTC
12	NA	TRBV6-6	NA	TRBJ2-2	CASSYRAGELFF	TGTGCCAGCAGTTACCGAGCCGGGGAGCTGTTTTTT
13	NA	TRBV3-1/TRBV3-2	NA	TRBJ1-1	CASSRTENTEAFF	TGTGCCAGCAGCCGCACAGAAAACACTGAAGCTTTCTTT
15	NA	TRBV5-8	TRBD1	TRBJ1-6	CASSLRGQGGSPLHF	TGTGCCAGCAGCTTGAGAGGACAGGGAGGTTCACCCCTCCACTTT
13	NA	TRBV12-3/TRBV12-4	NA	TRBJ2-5	CASSFKGVETQYF	TGTGCCAGCAGTTTTAAGGGAGTTGAGACCCAGTACTTC
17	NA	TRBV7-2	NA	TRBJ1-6	CASSSQPREGINSPLHF	TGTGCCAGCAGCTCCCAGCCCAGGGAGGGAATCAATTCACCCCTCCACTTT
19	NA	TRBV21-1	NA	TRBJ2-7	CASTPGTGGAFYYPYEQYF	TGTGCCAGCACCCCAGGTACAGGGGGCGCTTTTTATTACCCGTACGAGCAGTACTTC
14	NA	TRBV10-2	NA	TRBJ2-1	CASSGTKIYNEQFF	TGCGCCAGCAGTGGTACTAAGATTTACAATGAGCAGTTCTTC
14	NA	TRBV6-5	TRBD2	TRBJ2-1	CASSDSSGGALQFF	TGTGCCAGCAGTGACTCTAGCGGGGGGGCCCTGCAGTTCTTC
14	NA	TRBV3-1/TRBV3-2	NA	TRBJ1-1	CASSQDYGRTEAFF	TGTGCCAGCAGCCAAGATTATGGGAGAACTGAAGCTTTCTTT
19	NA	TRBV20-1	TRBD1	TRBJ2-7	CSASKGDRGWMRGLYEQYF	TGCAGTGCTAGTAAAGGGGACAGGGGCTGGATGAGGGGGCTCTACGAGCAGTACTTC
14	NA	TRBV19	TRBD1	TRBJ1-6	CASRTGTERSPLHF	TGTGCCAGTAGGACAGGGACAGAACGCTCACCCCTCCACTTT
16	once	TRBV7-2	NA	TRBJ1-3	CASSLYGHNSGNTIYF	TGTGCCAGCAGCTTATATGGACATAACTCTGGAAACACCATATATTTT
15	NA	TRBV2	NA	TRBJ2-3	CASRRQWGVADTQYF	TGTGCCAGCAGACGACAGTGGGGGGTAGCAGATACGCAGTATTTT
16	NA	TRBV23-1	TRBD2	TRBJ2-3	CASSQSPGGPGDTQYF	TGCGCCAGCAGTCAATCGCCGGGGGGGCCGGGGGATACGCAGTATTTT
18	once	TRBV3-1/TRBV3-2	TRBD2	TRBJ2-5	CASSQVLAGGITQETQYF	TGTGCCAGCAGCCAAGTCCTAGCGGGGGGGATTACACAAGAGACCCAGTACTTC
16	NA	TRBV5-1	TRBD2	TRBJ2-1	CASSFNSGGSYNEQFF	TGCGCCAGCAGCTTCAATAGCGGGGGCTCCTACAATGAGCAGTTCTTC
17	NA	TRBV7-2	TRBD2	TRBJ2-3	CASSLGRLAGFTDTQYF	TGTGCCAGCAGCTTAGGGCGCCTAGCGGGGTTCACAGATACGCAGTATTTT
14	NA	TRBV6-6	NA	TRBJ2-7	CASSYGGRSYEQYF	TGTGCCAGCAGTTATGGGGGCAGGTCCTACGAGCAGTACTTC
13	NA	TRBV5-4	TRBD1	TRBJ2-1	CASRKDREIEQFF	TGTGCCAGCAGGAAGGACAGGGAGATTGAGCAGTTCTTC
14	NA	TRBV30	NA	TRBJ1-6	CAWMMGGGNSPLHF	TGTGCCTGGATGATGGGGGGGGGAAATTCACCCCTCCACTTT
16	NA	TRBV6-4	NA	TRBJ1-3	CASSDSVGDSGNTIYF	TGTGCCAGCAGTGACTCGGTAGGGGACTCTGGAAACACCATATATTTT
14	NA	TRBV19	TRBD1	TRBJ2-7	CASSRAGGAYEQYF	TGTGCCAGTAGTAGGGCAGGGGGCGCGTACGAGCAGTACTTC
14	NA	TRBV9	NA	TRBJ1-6	CASSVGHYNSPLHF	TGTGCCAGCAGCGTAGGTCACTATAATTCACCCCTCCACTTT
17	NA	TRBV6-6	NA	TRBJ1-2	CASSPWGGAGGVYGYTF	TGTGCCAGCAGTCCGTGGGGAGGGGCTGGAGGGGTATATGGCTACACCTTC
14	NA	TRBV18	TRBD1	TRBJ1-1	CASSPRSGGTEAFF	TGTGCCAGCTCCCCGAGATCAGGGGGCACTGAAGCTTTCTTT
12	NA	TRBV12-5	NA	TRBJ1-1	CASGSGIAEAFF	TGTGCTAGTGGTTCGGGGATCGCTGAAGCTTTCTTT
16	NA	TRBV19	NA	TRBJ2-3	CASSIDLWGGADTQYF	TGTGCCAGTAGTATAGATCTATGGGGGGGCGCAGATACGCAGTATTTT
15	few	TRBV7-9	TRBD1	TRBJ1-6	CASSFWTGENSPLHF	TGTGCCAGCAGCTTTTGGACAGGCGAAAATTCACCCCTCCACTTT
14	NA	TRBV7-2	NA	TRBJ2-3	CASSLGPLTDTQYF	TGTGCCAGCAGCTTAGGTCCTCTTACAGATACGCAGTATTTT
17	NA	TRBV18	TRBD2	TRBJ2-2	CASSFGLAGEMAGELFF	TGTGCCAGCTCATTTGGACTAGCGGGGGAAATGGCCGGGGAGCTGTTTTTT
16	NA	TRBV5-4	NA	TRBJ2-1	CASSTLSGLRGNEQFF	TGTGCCAGCAGCACCCTTTCGGGACTGAGGGGCAATGAGCAGTTCTTC
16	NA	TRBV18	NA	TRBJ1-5	CASSPFREGSNQPQHF	TGTGCCAGCTCACCCTTCAGGGAAGGTAGCAATCAGCCCCAGCATTTT
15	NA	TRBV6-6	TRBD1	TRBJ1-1	CASSYGSRQGEEAFF	TGTGCCAGCAGTTACGGTAGCCGACAGGGAGAGGAAGCTTTCTTT
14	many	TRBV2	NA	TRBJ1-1	CASSVLEGRTEAFF	TGTGCCAGCAGTGTATTGGAAGGGAGGACTGAAGCTTTCTTT
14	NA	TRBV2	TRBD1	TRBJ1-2	CASSVGQGRYGYTF	TGTGCCAGCAGTGTGGGACAGGGCAGGTATGGCTACACCTTC
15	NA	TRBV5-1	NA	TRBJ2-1	CASSPGEISYNEQFF	TGCGCCAGCAGCCCGGGGGAGATTTCCTACAATGAGCAGTTCTTC
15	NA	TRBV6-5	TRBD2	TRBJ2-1	CASAGLAGIYNEQFF	TGTGCCAGCGCTGGACTAGCGGGGATCTACAATGAGCAGTTCTTC
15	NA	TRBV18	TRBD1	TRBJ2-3	CASSAGTGRTDTQYF	TGTGCCAGCTCAGCGGGGACAGGCCGCACAGATACGCAGTATTTT
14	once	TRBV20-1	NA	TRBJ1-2	CSASTAGEGYGYTF	TGCAGTGCTAGTACGGCAGGGGAGGGCTATGGCTACACCTTC
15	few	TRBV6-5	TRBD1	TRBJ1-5	CASRAGTVGNQPQHF	TGTGCCAGCAGGGCCGGGACAGTGGGAAATCAGCCCCAGCATTTT
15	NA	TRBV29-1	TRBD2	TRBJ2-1	CSVERGLAGNNEQFF	TGCAGCGTTGAGAGGGGACTAGCGGGGAACAATGAGCAGTTCTTC
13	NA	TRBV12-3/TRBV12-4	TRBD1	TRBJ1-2	CASNRGQNYGYTF	TGTGCCAGCAACAGGGGGCAAAACTATGGCTACACCTTC
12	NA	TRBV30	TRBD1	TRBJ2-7	CAWLTGAREQYF	TGTGCCTGGTTGACAGGGGCTCGCGAGCAGTACTTC
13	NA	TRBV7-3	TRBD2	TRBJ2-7	CASSTTGGGEQYF	TGTGCCAGCAGCACCACTGGCGGGGGCGAGCAGTACTTC
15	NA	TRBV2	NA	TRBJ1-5	CASTPERGVNQPQHF	TGTGCCAGCACCCCGGAGCGGGGGGTCAATCAGCCCCAGCATTTT
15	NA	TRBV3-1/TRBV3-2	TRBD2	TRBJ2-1	CASSQGHGGGNEQFF	TGTGCCAGCAGCCAGGGCCATGGCGGGGGCAATGAGCAGTTCTTC
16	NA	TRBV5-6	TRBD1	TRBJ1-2	CASSSILGTVRYGYTF	TGTGCCAGCAGCTCAATATTAGGGACAGTCCGCTATGGCTACACCTTC
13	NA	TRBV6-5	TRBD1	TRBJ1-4	CASTGTENEKLFF	TGTGCCAGCACCGGGACAGAAAATGAAAAACTGTTTTTT
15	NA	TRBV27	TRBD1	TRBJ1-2	CASSPSTGTGYGYTF	TGTGCCAGCAGCCCATCGACCGGGACAGGGTATGGCTACACCTTC